The 27 T cell receptor beta chains below were found in one sample sequenced in a study of blood T cells in healthy people across ages. For the second PCR, which ran for about 7 to 11 cycles, a sample-barcoded 5' primer and a J-beta primer mix were used. TCRdb analysed the 5' RACE reads with MiXCR anew, one entry per CDR3 protein. This sample has hundreds of thousands of distinct CDR3 sequences, with approximately 25% found just once. The sample was also linked to a second study, of T cells of mothers and their children.

The sample was blood. These receptors all stem from a boy aged 5-17 years in good health.

The genes are TRBV7-2 and TRBJ2-1; possibly TRBD2 for D (5 bases). Germline values: CDR1 SGHTA, CDR2 FQGNSA. Trimming took 5 bases from V and 0 from J, leaving 17 bases between them. CDR3 length: 17 residues. This CDR3 is CASSPRGSASSYNEQFF. The DNA of the CDR3 is TGTGCCAGCAGCCCCCGAGGGTCGGCTAGCTCCTACAATGAGCAGTTCTTC.

This clonotype was seen at least ten times. The chain employs TRBV29-1 and TRBJ2-5; no reliable D call. Germline values: CDR1 SQVTM, CDR2 ANQGSEA. The CDR3 is 13 amino acids. Trimming left V 2 bases short and J 5 bases short, with 12 bases between. This chain's CDR3 is CSVESGPGETQYF. In DNA, the CDR3 is TGCAGCGTTGAATCCGGACCTGGGGAGACCCAGTACTTC.

The chain links TRBV28 to TRBJ2-3; D might be TRBD1 (5 bases). Trimming left V 4 bases short and J 4 bases short, with 9 bases between. CDR3 length: 13 residues. In germline, CDR1 is MDHEN, CDR2 SYDVKM. CDR3 residues: CASSSQGPDTQYF. CDR3 bases: TGTGCCAGCAGTTCCCAGGGCCCAGATACGCAGTATTTT.

V is TRBV27 and J is TRBJ2-1; D remains ambiguous. In germline, CDR1 is MNHEY, CDR2 SMNVEV (reference sequence). Trimming cost V 3 bases and J 4 bases, with 10 bases left between them. The CDR3 length is 14 residues. The CDR3 DNA is TGTGCCAGCAGTTTCCTAAACGGGTACAATGAGCAGTTCTTC. It codes for CASSFLNGYNEQFF.

This chain joins TRBV7-9 and TRBJ1-3; weak D call: TRBD1 (5 bases). The CDR3 consists of 16 residues. V lost 1 base, J lost 2 bases, and 12 bases lay in between. Germline values: CDR1 SEHNR, CDR2 FQNEAQ (reference sequence). CDR3 protein: CASSLGGTTPGNTIYF. DNA for the CDR3: TGTGCCAGCAGCTTAGGGGGCACAACCCCTGGAAACACCATATATTTT.

The V and J genes are TRBV20-1 and TRBJ2-7; D perhaps matches TRBD1 (6 bases). Per germline, CDR1 DFQATT and CDR2 SNEGSKA (reference sequence). The V and J ends lost 4 bases and 0 bases respectively, with 13 bases between them. The CDR3 has 14 residues. CDR3 sequence: CSATGVLDSYEQYF. DNA for the CDR3: TGCAGTGCTACAGGGGTCCTAGACTCCTACGAGCAGTACTTC.

This clonotype was observed a few times. The rearrangement links TRBV28 to TRBJ2-1; TRBD2 aligns across 7 bases. The V gene end was trimmed by 5 bases and the J gene end by 8 bases; junction bases not matched to a gene: 6. Germline V gives CDR1 MDHEN, CDR2 SYDVKM. The CDR3 sequence is 13 residues long. Here the CDR3 DNA reads TGTGCCAGCAGTCCGCCGGGGGGAGATGAGCAGTTCTTC. Protein sequence: CASSPPGGDEQFF.

V is TRBV18 and J is TRBJ2-7, with D uncertain. With the DNA end fitting TRBJ2-1 better, the J assignment may be wrong. CDR3 length: 13 amino acids. CDR1 KGHSH and CDR2 LQKENI come from the germline V gene. The CDR3 DNA reads as TGTGCCAGCTCACCGATAGGCCTACCCGAGCAGTTCTTC. This encodes CASSPIGLPEQFF.

This clonotype was recorded a few times. This sequence joins TRBV10-3 and TRBJ1-6, with D perhaps matching TRBD1 (6 bases). Trimming took off 7 bases at V and 9 bases at J, with 19 bases between the two ends. Per the germline V gene, CDR1 is ENHRY and CDR2 is SYGVKD. The CDR3 loop spans 15 amino acids. CDR3 region: CAIKENPGQSSPLHF. The DNA for the CDR3 is TGTGCCATCAAGGAGAATCCAGGACAGTCTTCACCCCTCCACTTT.

The chain employs TRBV2 and TRBJ1-1; D is possibly TRBD1 (6 bases). From germline, CDR1 is SNHLY and CDR2 FYNNEI. The V gene lost 11 bases and the J gene lost 1 base, with 8 bases spanning the gap. CDR3 length equals 11 residues. The CDR3 nucleotides are TGTGCCCAGGGGTCGAACACTGAAGCTTTCTTT. Its protein is CAQGSNTEAFF.

This sequence joins TRBV28 and TRBJ2-5; D gene unclear. V gave up 2 bases and J gave up 7 bases, with 11 bases separating them. Germline V gene sequence: CDR1 MDHEN, CDR2 SYDVKM. The CDR3 has 13 amino acids. The CDR3 reads CASSLTRRATQYF. CDR3 coding DNA: TGTGCCAGCAGTTTAACCCGCCGTGCGACCCAGTACTTC.

This clonotype was seen a few times. CDR3 coding DNA: TGTGCCAGCAGCTTGAGGGCCAGCCCATCGCAAACACCCCTCCACTTT. Translated: CASSLRASPSQTPLHF. The rearrangement links TRBV7-2 to TRBJ1-6; D uncertain. Germline loops: CDR1 SGHTA, CDR2 FQGNSA. The CDR3 totals 16 residues. The ends were cut back, 3 bases at V and 11 bases at J, with 20 bases in the middle. The complete variable domain, with remaining parts taken from reference TRBV7-2 and TRBJ1-6, reads GAGVSQSPSNKVTEKGKDVELRCDPISGHTALYWYRQSLGQGLEFLIYFQGNSAPDKSGLPSDRFSAERTGGSVSTLTIQRTQQEDSAVYLCASSLRASPSQTPLHFGNGTRLTVT.

In this sample, this clonotype turned up a few times. V is TRBV5-8 and J is TRBJ2-3; 7 bases line up with TRBD1. With V trimmed by 4 bases and J by 4 bases, 12 bases remained unmatched. CDR3 length equals 16 residues. Germline V gene lookup returns CDR1 SGHTS and CDR2 YDEGEE. CDR3 coding DNA: TGTGCCAGCAGCCTTGGACAGGTTTATTTTGCAGATACGCAGTATTTT. Translated: CASSLGQVYFADTQYF.

The chain recombines TRBV5-1 with TRBJ1-1; possible D gene TRBD1, 5 bases. The germline gives CDR1 SGHRS, CDR2 YFSETQ. Trimming pared 6 bases from V and 4 bases from J, leaving 13 bases between. The CDR3 has 13 amino acids. The DNA of the CDR3 is TGCGCCAGCACCCTGGGGGGTACCACTGAAGCTTTCTTT. Encoded protein: CASTLGGTTEAFF.

This clonotype was observed a few times. The chain joins TRBV9 to TRBJ2-2, with TRBD2 as a possible D gene (5 bases). The germline V and J ends were trimmed by 4 bases and 1 base, with 8 bases remaining between them. Germline V gives CDR1 SGDLS, CDR2 YYNGEE. CDR3 size: 14 residues. CDR3 nucleotides: TGTGCCAGCAGCCCTGAGGGGAACACCGGGGAGCTGTTTTTT. It translates to CASSPEGNTGELFF.

The V call is TRBV7-9, the J call TRBJ2-1; D unclear. From germline, CDR1 is SEHNR and CDR2 FQNEAQ (reference sequence). V dropped 5 bases and J dropped 0 bases, with 11 bases sitting between them. There are 15 residues in the CDR3. The CDR3 nucleotides read TGTGCCAGCAGCCCAAGCGCTAGCTCCTACAATGAGCAGTTCTTC. It codes for CASSPSASSYNEQFF.

This clonotype has only one observation. V usage is TRBV28 and J usage is TRBJ2-7; 8 bases fit TRBD1. V gave up 4 bases and J gave up 3 bases; unmatched junction bases: 17. The CDR3 sequence is 18 residues long. Germline loops: CDR1 MDHEN, CDR2 SYDVKM. CDR3 amino acids: CASSSLLNVGQESYEQYF. The CDR3 DNA reads as TGTGCCAGCAGTTCCCTTTTGAACGTGGGACAGGAGAGCTACGAGCAGTACTTC.

This clonotype turned up a few times. V gene TRBV11-2 combines with J gene TRBJ2-7; D not certain. The CDR3 is 12 amino acids. Trimming took 5 bases from V and 6 from J, leaving 11 bases between them. Germline V CDR1 and CDR2: SGHAT, FQNNGV. The CDR3 loop reads CASSPLRSEQYF. CDR3 coding DNA: TGTGCCAGCAGCCCTCTAAGGTCCGAGCAGTACTTC.

The CDR3 DNA reads as TGTGCCAGCAGCTTAACGTACAGGGCCGGTCGGAATTCACCCCTCCACTTT. Encoded protein: CASSLTYRAGRNSPLHF. The rearrangement uses TRBV7-3 and TRBJ1-6, with D possibly matching TRBD1 (6 bases). The V gene's germline CDR1 is SGHTA and CDR2 FQGTGA. Trimming cost V 0 bases and J 7 bases, with 16 bases left between them. The CDR3 covers 17 residues.

This rearrangement joins TRBV6-1 to TRBJ1-2; D unclear. V was clipped by 2 bases and J by 2 bases, with 18 bases between them. The CDR3 is 17 residues long. Per germline, CDR1 MNHNS and CDR2 SASEGT. The CDR3 DNA reads TGTGCCAGCAGTGAATTTAGTAGAGGGCCGATAAACTATGGCTACACCTTC. Translation: CASSEFSRGPINYGYTF.

This chain connects TRBV12-3 or TRBV12-4 to TRBJ2-5; TRBD1 is a possible D gene (5 bases). Matching the DNA end better, TRBJ2-7 makes the J call doubtful. The CDR3 contains 14 residues. CDR3 region: CASSLQGSIYEQYF. CDR3 bases: TGTGCCAGCAGTTTACAGGGTTCCATCTACGAGCAGTACTTC.

This clonotype was found a few times. J is TRBJ2-1 and V is TRBV29-1; TRBD2 matches at 7 bases. From germline, CDR1 is SQVTM and CDR2 ANQGSEA. V trimming: 7 bases; J trimming: 4 bases; junction bases outside the gene matches: 10. This CDR3 is 14 amino acids long. CDR3 nucleotide sequence: TGCAGCGCCGGCCGGGGGGATGAGTACAATGAGCAGTTCTTC. This codes for CSAGRGDEYNEQFF.

This clonotype was picked up a small number of times. The chain is built from TRBV12-3 or TRBV12-4 and TRBJ1-5, with 8 bases that match TRBD1. The V segment lost 4 bases and the J segment 6 bases; nucleotides outside the gene matches: 17. The CDR3 consists of 18 residues. CDR3 in DNA: TGTGCCAGCAGTTCCCAGGGGGCTTCTGACATAGCTAGTCAGCCCCAGCATTTT. Amino acids: CASSSQGASDIASQPQHF.

The chain is built from TRBV7-6 and TRBJ2-1; TRBD1 matches at 7 bases. Germline V lookup: CDR1 SGHVS, CDR2 FNYEAQ. Trimming at V came to 1 base and at J to 6 bases, leaving 9 bases not matched to a gene. The CDR3 contains 16 residues. CDR3 residues: CASSLGRGRDLNEQFF. The CDR3 region has the DNA TGTGCCAGCAGCTTAGGTAGGGGGCGAGACCTCAATGAGCAGTTCTTC. The whole variable domain, filled in from reference TRBV7-6 and TRBJ2-1, reads GAGVSQSPRYKVTKRGQDVALRCDPISGHVSLYWYRQALGQGPEFLTYFNYEAQQDKSGLPNDRFSAERPEGSISTLTIQRTEQRDSAMYRCASSLGRGRDLNEQFFGPGTRLTVL.

About this clonotype itself: Possible read error: a much larger clone is one base away. In this CDR3 the conserved last residue, phenylalanine or tryptophan, is missing, so a read error is likely. The rearrangement links TRBV20-1 to TRBJ2-1; 11 bases line up with TRBD2. Germline CDR1 reads DFQATT; CDR2 reads SNEGSKA (reference sequence). J was trimmed by 8 bases and V by 3 bases; bases with no gene match: 6. The CDR3 contains 14 residues. The CDR3 sequence: CSASPTSGDHEQFL. DNA for the CDR3: TGCAGTGCTAGTCCGACTAGCGGGGACCATGAGCAGTTCCTC.

This clonotype occurred many times. The chain recombines TRBV29-1 with TRBJ1-3; possible D gene TRBD1, 5 bases. From germline, CDR1 is SQVTM and CDR2 ANQGSEA. This CDR3 has 13 residues. V lost 3 bases, J lost 3 bases, and 9 bases lay in between. For the CDR3, the DNA is TGCAGCGTTGATGGCCAGGGTGGAAACACCATATATTTT. Amino acids: CSVDGQGGNTIYF.

The chain is built from TRBV3-1 and TRBJ1-1, with TRBD1 as a possible D gene (5 bases). There are 14 residues in the CDR3. V lost 2 bases and J 1 base, leaving 8 bases between the germline ends. Germline V gives CDR1 LGHDT, CDR2 YNNKEL (reference sequence). CDR3 protein: CASSQSTGNTEAFF. CDR3 nucleotide sequence: TGTGCCAGCAGCCAATCCACAGGGAACACTGAAGCTTTCTTT.